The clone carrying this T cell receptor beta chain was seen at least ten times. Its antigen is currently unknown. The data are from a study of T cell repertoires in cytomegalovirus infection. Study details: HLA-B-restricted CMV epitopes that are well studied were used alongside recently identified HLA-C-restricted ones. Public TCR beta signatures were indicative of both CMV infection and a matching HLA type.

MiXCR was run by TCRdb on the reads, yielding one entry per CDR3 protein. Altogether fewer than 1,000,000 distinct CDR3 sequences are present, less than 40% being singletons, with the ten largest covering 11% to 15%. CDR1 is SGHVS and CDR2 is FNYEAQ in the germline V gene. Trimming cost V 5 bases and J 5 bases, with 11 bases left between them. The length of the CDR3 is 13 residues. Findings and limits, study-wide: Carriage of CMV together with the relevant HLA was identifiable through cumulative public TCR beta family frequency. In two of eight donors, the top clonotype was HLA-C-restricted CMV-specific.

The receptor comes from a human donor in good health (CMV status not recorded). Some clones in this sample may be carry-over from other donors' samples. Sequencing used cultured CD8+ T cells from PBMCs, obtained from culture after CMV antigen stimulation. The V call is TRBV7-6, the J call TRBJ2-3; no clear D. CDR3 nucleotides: TGTGCCAGCAGCCCTCCTGGGGAAGATACGCAGTATTTT. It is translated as CASSPPGEDTQYF.